The T cell receptor beta chain described here comes from a study of cytomegalovirus exposure and HLA in healthy donors. With respect to this clone: Its target is not known.

V was clipped by 4 bases and J by 4 bases, with 17 bases between them. CDR1 is SGHDT, CDR2 YYEEEE, per germline. The CDR3 spans 15 residues. PCR was performed using 60 Vbeta and 13 Jbeta primers. Clones were read by immunoSEQ multiplex PCR, and TCRdb kept only the in-frame ones, dropping some. The profile covers about 130,000 clones, with roughly 82% appearing a single time and approximately 2.5% taken by the ten largest. Study results and caveats: The authors listed 150 to 200 TCR beta chains as cytomegalovirus-associated.

The source material was PBMCs. The V gene is TRBV5-6, the J gene TRBJ1-1; D may be TRBD1 (6 bases). The sequence was obtained from a man in his fifties or sixties in good health and CMV-seronegative. The DNA of the CDR3 is TGTGCCAGCAGCCTCGATGGGGGGGCCGGCACTGAAGCTTTCTTT. This gives the protein CASSLDGGAGTEAFF.